The 25 T cell receptor beta chains in this list originate from one sample, sequenced in a study of CD8 T cells in Susac syndrome. The authors reverse transcribed roughly 0.5 to 1 ug RNA with random hexamers. TCRdb fed the immunoSEQ multiplex PCR reads into MiXCR, producing one record per CDR3 protein. The sample shows 75,000 or so distinct CDR3 sequences, 94% of them seen only once. The sample comprised CD8+ T cells from PBMCs. The source of these receptors is a human donor with Susac syndrome.

The chain is built from TRBV30 and TRBJ2-5; D gene unclear. Germline V gene sequence: CDR1 GTSNPN, CDR2 SVGIG (reference sequence). V lost 1 base and J lost 1, with 4 bases in between. The CDR3 loop spans 12 amino acids. The DNA for the CDR3 is TGTGCCTGGAGTGGTGCCCAAGAGACCCAGTACTTC. Amino acids: CAWSGAQETQYF.

The genes are TRBV27 and TRBJ2-1; 7 nucleotides align to TRBD2. This CDR3 is built from 16 residues. Trimming cost V 6 bases and J 2 bases; bases outside gene matches: 10. Germline V gene lookup returns CDR1 MNHEY and CDR2 SMNVEV (reference sequence). DNA for the CDR3: TGTGCCAGCAGGCCTTTCTTCCGGGGGGCCTACAATGAGCAGTTCTTC. It translates to CASRPFFRGAYNEQFF.

V gene TRBV7-3 combines with J gene TRBJ2-1, with 7 nucleotides matching TRBD1. The CDR3 sequence is 14 residues long. CDR1 is SGHTA, CDR2 FQGTGA, per germline. The V segment lost 2 bases and the J segment 7 bases; nucleotides outside the gene matches: 5. The CDR3 region has the DNA TGTGCCAGCAGCTTAGGGACAGTGGGAAATGAGCAGTTCTTC. Protein: CASSLGTVGNEQFF.

V gene TRBV12-3 or TRBV12-4 combines with J gene TRBJ2-1; D is ambiguous. The V end lost 4 bases, the J end lost 6 bases, and 7 bases lay between the germline ends. The CDR3 length is 12 residues. The DNA of the CDR3 is TGTGCCAGCAGTTCCTCCCGCAATGAGCAGTTCTTC. Protein sequence: CASSSSRNEQFF.

V usage is TRBV29-1 and J usage is TRBJ2-7; 8 bases are shared with TRBD1. The CDR3 runs to 16 residues. Trimming took 1 base from V and 4 from J; bases not matched to a gene: 12. Looked up from germline, CDR1 is SQVTM and CDR2 is ANQGSEA. For the CDR3, the DNA is TGCAGCGTTGAAGGTCTCATAGGGCAGGGGGCTTACGAGCAGTACTTC. As protein: CSVEGLIGQGAYEQYF.

The V and J genes are TRBV5-6 and TRBJ2-2; D gene uncertain. The CDR3 runs to 12 residues. Germline V gene lookup returns CDR1 SGHDT and CDR2 YYEEEE. Trimming took off 2 bases at V and 6 bases at J, with 5 bases between the two ends. For the CDR3, the DNA is TGTGCCAGCAGCTTTCAGGCCGGGGAGCTGTTTTTT. Its protein is CASSFQAGELFF.

CDR3 nucleotide sequence: TGTGCCAGCAGCCCGGGAAGCAATGAGCAGTTCTTC. Its translation is CASSPGSNEQFF. V gene TRBV13 combines with J gene TRBJ2-1; tentative D call: TRBD2 (5 bases). Trimming shortened V by 5 bases and J by 6 bases, and 8 bases separated the two germline ends. CDR3 length equals 12 residues. The V gene's germline CDR1 is PRHDT and CDR2 FYEKMQ (reference sequence).

The V call is TRBV12-5, the J call TRBJ1-2; D is unresolved. The germline CDR1 and CDR2 sequences are LGHNT and FRNRAP. V shed 3 bases and J shed 9 bases, with 17 bases lying between them. The CDR3 is 14 residues long. The CDR3 reads CASGFTDSPWSYTF. The DNA of the CDR3 is TGTGCTAGTGGTTTTACGGACTCTCCCTGGAGCTACACCTTC.

The table lists this clonotype with a count of one. The chain links TRBV7-8 to TRBJ1-2; possibly TRBD1 for D (5 bases). Germline CDR1 reads SGHVS; CDR2 reads FQNEAQ. CDR3 length equals 14 residues. Trimming took 5 bases from V and 3 from J, leaving 13 bases between them. The CDR3 here is CASSMFGADYGYTF. The CDR3 DNA sequence: TGTGCCAGCAGCATGTTCGGGGCCGACTATGGCTACACCTTC.

As to this clonotype: The junction does not match germline at one end; this may be a read error. The CDR3 reads CASSLGPDNEQFF. The CDR3 bases are TGTGCTAGCAGCTTAGGCCCAGACAATGAGCAGTTCTTC. The chain employs TRBV7-7 and TRBJ2-1; unclear D gene. The CDR3 has 13 residues. Looked up from germline, CDR1 is SSHAT and CDR2 is FNYEAQ (reference sequence).

The chain is built from TRBV9 and TRBJ2-3; the D gene is possibly TRBD1 (5 bases). The germline V and J ends were trimmed by 0 bases and 6 bases, with 20 bases remaining between them. Germline CDR1 reads SGDLS; CDR2 reads YYNGEE. The CDR3 is made up of 17 amino acids. The CDR3 DNA reads TGTGCCAGCAGCGTAGATGCCCTAGTCACAGGTCCTGATACGCAGTATTTT. Its translation is CASSVDALVTGPDTQYF. The complete variable domain, with remaining parts taken from reference TRBV9 and TRBJ2-3, reads DSGVTQTPKHLITATGQRVTLRCSPRSGDLSVYWYQQSLDQGLQFLIQYYNGEERAKGNILERFSAQQFPDLHSELNLSSLELGDSALYFCASSVDALVTGPDTQYFGPGTRLTVL.

V is TRBV5-6 and J is TRBJ1-2, with 10 bases that match TRBD1. The trim removed 0 bases at V and 3 bases at J, leaving 2 bases unmatched. Germline V gene sequence: CDR1 SGHDT, CDR2 YYEEEE. CDR3 length: 15 amino acids. CDR3 protein: CASSLETGGYYGYTF. The CDR3 DNA reads as TGTGCCAGCAGCTTGGAGACAGGGGGCTACTATGGCTACACCTTC.

This chain joins TRBV7-9 and TRBJ2-7; a weak D match, TRBD2 (6 bases). V was clipped by 6 bases and J by 10 bases, with 22 bases between them. The CDR3 totals 14 residues. Germline V gene data show CDR1 as SEHNR and CDR2 as FQNEAQ (reference sequence). CDR3 protein: CASSPSGSGAEQYF. In DNA form, the CDR3 reads TGTGCCAGCAGTCCCTCGGGTAGCGGCGCAGAACAGTACTTC.

This clonotype was detected a few times. The V call is TRBV12-3 or TRBV12-4, the J call TRBJ2-1; weak D call: TRBD2 (6 bases). The CDR3 is 12 amino acids. V was cut by 10 bases and J by 3 bases, with 10 bases left in between. CDR3 amino acids: CATEDYYNEQFF. The CDR3 DNA reads as TGTGCCACTGAGGACTACTACAATGAGCAGTTCTTC.

CDR3 loop: CSVISRDRGYTF. The CDR3 bases are TGCAGCGTTATCTCACGGGACAGGGGCTACACCTTC. The chain joins TRBV29-1 to TRBJ1-2, with 8 bases matching TRBD1. This CDR3 is 12 amino acids long. The junction had 7 bases not matched to a gene; V was cut back by 5 bases and J by 8 bases. Germline lookup yields CDR1 SQVTM and CDR2 ANQGSEA.

The rearrangement joins TRBV7-9 to TRBJ2-5, with a tentative D call TRBD1 (6 bases). V was shortened by 10 bases and J by 4 bases, with 19 bases between the two germline ends. CDR3 length: 14 amino acids. Per germline, CDR1 SEHNR and CDR2 FQNEAQ (reference sequence). DNA of the CDR3: TGTGCCATCCGAAAAATTACAGGGAGAGAGACCCAGTACTTC. Protein: CAIRKITGRETQYF. Combining the CDR3 with reference TRBV7-9 and TRBJ2-5 gives the whole variable domain DTGVSQNPRHKITKRGQNVTFRCDPISEHNRLYWYRQTLGQGPEFLTYFQNEAQLEKSRLLSDRFSAERPKGSFSTLEIQRTEQGDSAMYLCAIRKITGRETQYFGPGTRLLVL.

This rearrangement joins TRBV30 to TRBJ2-3; no firm D call. Between the trimmed V and J ends, which lost 0 bases and 0 bases, there was a span of 7 bases. The CDR3 extends over 14 amino acids. Germline CDR1 and CDR2: GTSNPN and SVGIG (reference sequence). The CDR3 protein is CAWSVSPSTDTQYF. CDR3 DNA: TGTGCCTGGAGTGTATCACCTAGCACAGATACGCAGTATTTT.

This chain connects TRBV11-3 to TRBJ2-3, with 7 bases matching TRBD1. With 3 bases clipped from V and 6 bases from J, the junction kept 6 bases outside the gene matches. The V gene's germline CDR1 is SGHNT and CDR2 YENEEA. The CDR3 spans 14 residues. This chain's CDR3 is CASSLTGSYDTQYF. CDR3 nucleotide sequence: TGTGCCAGCAGCTTGACAGGGAGTTACGATACGCAGTATTTT.

The chain carries TRBV3-1 and TRBJ2-4; tentatively, D is TRBD1 (5 bases). The CDR3 is made up of 12 amino acids. Germline V gene lookup returns CDR1 LGHDT and CDR2 YNNKEL (reference sequence). Between the trimmed V and J ends, which lost 0 bases and 15 bases, there was a span of 12 bases. DNA of the CDR3: TGTGCCAGCAGCCAAGATTCAGGGTTTCCGTACTTC. Amino acid sequence: CASSQDSGFPYF. Based on the CDR3 plus reference TRBV3-1 and TRBJ2-4, the full variable domain is DTAVSQTPKYLVTQMGNDKSIKCEQNLGHDTMYWYKQDSKKFLKIMFSYNNKELIINETVPNRFSPKSPDKAHLNLHINSLELGDSAVYFCASSQDSGFPYFGAGTRLSVL.

The chain carries TRBV3-1 and TRBJ1-1; D gene ambiguous. Trimming removed 1 base from V and 0 bases from J, with 6 bases in between. The CDR3 has 14 residues. The V gene's germline CDR1 is LGHDT and CDR2 YNNKEL (reference sequence). The CDR3 sequence: CASSQGRMNTEAFF. In DNA form, the CDR3 reads TGTGCCAGCAGCCAAGGAAGAATGAACACTGAAGCTTTCTTT.

V and J are TRBV3-1 and TRBJ2-3; 11 bases fit TRBD2. V was pared by 7 bases and J by 0 bases, with 6 bases of the junction left unmatched. CDR3 length: 16 residues. Germline V lookup: CDR1 LGHDT, CDR2 YNNKEL (reference sequence). This chain's CDR3 is CASTPGTSGSTDTQYF. The CDR3 nucleotides read TGTGCCAGCACCCCCGGGACTAGCGGAAGCACAGATACGCAGTATTTT.

This chain uses TRBV4-3 with TRBJ1-1, with a possible D match to TRBD1 (5 bases). The CDR3 runs to 16 residues. CDR1 is LGHNA and CDR2 is YSLEER in the germline V gene. V lost 3 bases and J lost 0, with 14 bases in between. The DNA for the CDR3 is TGCGCCAGCAGCCAGGCCTTGGAGGGGCTGAACACTGAAGCTTTCTTT. This sequence encodes CASSQALEGLNTEAFF.

In nucleotides, the CDR3 is TGTGCCAGCAGCTTGGGCTCCAGGGGCTCCTACGAGCAGTACTTC. It translates to CASSLGSRGSYEQYF. This chain joins TRBV5-6 and TRBJ2-7; D possibly corresponds to TRBD1 (6 bases). Trimming cost V 0 bases and J 0 bases, with 10 bases left between them. The CDR3 loop spans 15 amino acids. The germline CDR1 and CDR2 sequences are SGHDT and YYEEEE.

J is TRBJ2-7 and V is TRBV27; possibly TRBD1 for D (6 bases). Germline loops: CDR1 MNHEY, CDR2 SMNVEV (reference sequence). Trimming removed 11 bases from V and 4 bases from J, with 21 bases in between. This CDR3 region has 14 residues. CDR3 loop: CAASPQGSLYEQYF. CDR3 DNA: TGTGCCGCTTCCCCCCAGGGGAGTTTGTACGAGCAGTACTTC.

This sequence joins TRBV5-6 and TRBJ2-5; D remains unclear. The CDR3 contains 15 residues. Trimming took off 4 bases at V and 2 bases at J, with 15 bases between the two ends. The V gene's germline CDR1 is SGHDT and CDR2 YYEEEE. For the CDR3, the DNA is TGTGCCAGCAGCACTACTACAAGGATGCAAGAGACCCAGTACTTC. Protein sequence: CASSTTTRMQETQYF. Supplemented by reference TRBV5-6 and TRBJ2-5, the full variable domain reads DAGVTQSPTHLIKTRGQQVTLRCSPKSGHDTVSWYQQALGQGPQFIFQYYEEEERQRGNFPDRFSGHQFPNYSSELNVNALLLGDSALYLCASSTTTRMQETQYFGPGTRLLVL.